These 25 T cell receptor beta chains originate from one sample sequenced in a study of T cells in Graves' hyperthyroidism and ophthalmopathy. Authors of the study amplified TCR beta CDR3 regions from RNA transcripts. First-round RT-PCR of the TCR CDR3 relied on the HTBI primer set. Each CDR3 protein gets one entry after TCRdb re-called the multiplex PCR reads with MiXCR. The data hold a few hundred thousand distinct CDR3 sequences, with 46% observed a single time. The specimen sequenced was peripheral blood or thyroid tissue (not recorded which). The origin of the receptors is a woman aged 18-29 years with Graves' hyperthyroidism.

This chain links TRBV7-3 with TRBJ1-4; TRBD1 matches 7 bases. The J segment lost 0 bases and the V segment lost 2 bases, leaving 3 bases of the junction unmatched. The CDR3 loop spans 16 amino acids. Germline loops: CDR1 SGHTA, CDR2 FQGTGA. CDR3 DNA sequence: TGTGCCAGCAGCTTATCAGGGGGACCAACTAATGAAAAACTGTTTTTT. Encoded protein: CASSLSGGPTNEKLFF. The whole variable domain, remainder taken from reference TRBV7-3 and TRBJ1-4, is GAGVSQTPSNKVTEKGKYVELRCDPISGHTALYWYRQSLGQGPEFLIYFQGTGAADDSGLPNDRFFAVRPEGSVSTLKIQRTERGDSAVYLCASSLSGGPTNEKLFFGSGTQLSVL.

This clonotype came up once. V and J are TRBV12-3 or TRBV12-4 and TRBJ1-6, with 10 bases fitting TRBD1. With V trimmed by 5 bases and J by 10 bases, 14 bases remained unmatched. The CDR3 has 17 residues. CDR3 residues: CASSSWTGGLRWSPLHF. In DNA, the CDR3 is TGTGCCAGCAGTAGTTGGACAGGGGGGCTTCGTTGGTCACCCCTCCACTTT.

In the case of this clonotype: The germline gene is not matched at one end of the junction; a read error may be the cause. The J gene is TRBJ2-6, the V gene TRBV6-4; D may correspond to TRBD1 or TRBD2 (6 bases each). The CDR3 is made up of 13 amino acids. The germline CDR1 and CDR2 sequences are MRHNA and SNTAGT. In nucleotides, the CDR3 is TGTGCCAGGGAGGGACATGGGGACAACGTCCTGACTTTC. Translation: CAREGHGDNVLTF.

The chain combines TRBV7-2 with TRBJ1-4; D unclear. Looked up from germline, CDR1 is SGHTA and CDR2 is FQGNSA. The CDR3 has 16 residues. V was clipped by 7 bases and J by 3 bases, with 18 bases between them. The CDR3 protein is CASNQEDRESNEKLFF. The DNA for the CDR3 is TGTGCCAGCAACCAGGAGGACCGCGAGTCTAATGAAAAACTGTTTTTT.

Remarks on this clonotype: One end of the junction varies from germline; a read error may be responsible. This chain joins TRBV10-3 and TRBJ2-3; 8 bases align to TRBD2. Per the germline V gene, CDR1 is ENHRY and CDR2 is SYGVKD. The CDR3 is 14 residues long. CDR3: CAVSESGSTDKQYF. For the CDR3, the DNA is TGTGCCGTCAGTGAGAGCGGGAGCACAGATAAGCAGTATTTT.

This clonotype has ten or more counts. The genes are TRBV5-6 and TRBJ1-1; perhaps TRBD1 as D (6 bases). The V end was cut by 3 bases, the J end by 6 bases, with 15 bases between. Germline V gene sequence: CDR1 SGHDT, CDR2 YYEEEE. This CDR3 has 14 amino acids. The CDR3 DNA reads as TGTGCCAGCAGCTGGGTGGGGGGGCATGCTGAAGCTTTCTTT. Its protein is CASSWVGGHAEAFF.

The chain has TRBV20-1 and TRBJ1-2; perhaps TRBD1 as D (5 bases). Germline V gene lookup returns CDR1 DFQATT and CDR2 SNEGSKA (reference sequence). Trimming removed 6 bases at V and 6 bases at J, with 17 bases between. The CDR3 is 13 residues long. CDR3 DNA sequence: TGCAGTGCCCTCCCCGGGGACTCTAATGGCTACACCTTC. This gives the protein CSALPGDSNGYTF.

This chain uses TRBV7-8 with TRBJ2-7; maybe TRBD1 (6 bases). V lost 5 bases and J lost 7, with 18 bases in between. Looked up from germline, CDR1 is SGHVS and CDR2 is FQNEAQ. CDR3 length: 14 residues. The DNA for the CDR3 is TGTGCCAGCAGCCAGACAGGAAAGGGGGATGAGCAGTACTTC. It encodes CASSQTGKGDEQYF. The variable domain in full, with the rest retrieved from reference TRBV7-8 and TRBJ2-7, is GAGVSQSPRYKVAKRGQDVALRCDPISGHVSLFWYQQALGQGPEFLTYFQNEAQLDKSGLPSDRFFAERPEGSVSTLKIQRTQQEDSAVYLCASSQTGKGDEQYFGPGTRLTVT.

The CDR3 DNA is TGCAGTGCTAGAGGACTTCGGGAGACCCAGTACTTC. This translates into CSARGLRETQYF. V is TRBV20-1 and J is TRBJ2-5; no clear D gene. This CDR3 region has 12 residues. Germline-derived CDR1 and CDR2 are DFQATT and SNEGSKA (reference sequence). V was trimmed by 1 base and J by 5 bases, leaving 8 bases between them.

This clonotype was detected many times. The genes are TRBV7-6 and TRBJ1-1, with a weak D call TRBD1 (5 bases). Germline loops: CDR1 SGHVS, CDR2 FNYEAQ. This CDR3 comprises 15 residues. The V end lost 6 bases, the J end lost 2 bases, and 16 bases lay between the germline ends. In DNA, the CDR3 is TGTGCCAGCAGGCCACTTGGGGGGTCCAACACTGAAGCTTTCTTT. This sequence encodes CASRPLGGSNTEAFF. Filled out from reference TRBV7-6 and TRBJ1-1, the complete variable domain reads GAGVSQSPRYKVTKRGQDVALRCDPISGHVSLYWYRQALGQGPEFLTYFNYEAQQDKSGLPNDRFSAERPEGSISTLTIQRTEQRDSAMYRCASRPLGGSNTEAFFGQGTRLTVV.

A remark on this clonotype: Relative to the germline gene, one junction end is altered; a read error may explain this. This chain links TRBV7-3 with TRBJ2-2, with TRBD2 matching over 8 bases. Germline assignment: CDR1 SGHTA and CDR2 FQGTGA. This CDR3 has 15 amino acids. CDR3 nucleotide sequence: TGTGCCAGCAGCTTACGGGGGGGCAGGGCCGGAGAGCTGTTTTTT. It yields the protein CASSLRGGRAGELFF.

The chain couples TRBV20-1 to TRBJ2-7; TRBD2 agrees at 7 bases. CDR3 size: 13 residues. Germline CDR1 DFQATT, CDR2 SNEGSKA (reference sequence). Trimming removed 6 bases from V and 7 bases from J; junction bases left unmatched: 12. CDR3 residues: CSAALANTGEQYF. CDR3 sequence (DNA): TGCAGTGCGGCACTAGCGAACACCGGGGAGCAGTACTTC.

This clonotype was recorded at least ten times. The chain uses TRBV12-3 or TRBV12-4 and TRBJ1-3; D remains unclear. The CDR3 consists of 14 residues. The V end was cut by 6 bases, the J end by 4 bases, with 13 bases between. The CDR3 DNA sequence: TGTGCCAGCAGAACCCCCGGGTTCGGAAACACCATATATTTT. It specifies CASRTPGFGNTIYF.

This clonotype appeared many times. This chain links TRBV7-9 with TRBJ1-4; TRBD1 is a possible D gene (5 bases). V lost 1 base, J lost 12 bases, and 9 bases lay in between. Per germline, CDR1 SEHNR and CDR2 FQNEAQ (reference sequence). The CDR3 is made up of 12 amino acids. Here the CDR3 reads CASSLEGNELFF. The CDR3 DNA is TGTGCCAGCAGCTTAGAGGGGAACGAACTGTTTTTT. The full variable domain, rest sourced from reference TRBV7-9 and TRBJ1-4, is DTGVSQNPRHKITKRGQNVTFRCDPISEHNRLYWYRQTLGQGPEFLTYFQNEAQLEKSRLLSDRFSAERPKGSFSTLEIQRTEQGDSAMYLCASSLEGNELFFGSGTQLSVL.

This clonotype has a count of ten or more. The V call is TRBV7-9, the J call TRBJ2-7; D is possibly TRBD1 (6 bases). The CDR3 runs to 14 residues. Trimming took 4 bases from V and 0 from J, leaving 10 bases between them. The V gene's germline CDR1 is SEHNR and CDR2 FQNEAQ (reference sequence). The CDR3 DNA follows: TGTGCCAGCAGCTGGGGGACAACCTCCTACGAGCAGTACTTC. This encodes CASSWGTTSYEQYF.

The chain links TRBV29-1 to TRBJ2-2, with 9 bases matching TRBD2. The length of the CDR3 is 14 residues. Germline CDR1 SQVTM, CDR2 ANQGSEA. The CDR3 region has the DNA TGCGGCATTTCTAGCGGGGTCAGGACCGGGGAGCTGTTTTTT. Protein product: CGISSGVRTGELFF.

This clonotype appeared once. The chain carries TRBV6-5 and TRBJ2-3, with 11 bases fitting TRBD2. The CDR3 runs to 17 residues. The V segment lost 0 bases and the J segment 1 base; nucleotides outside the gene matches: 3. Germline V lookup: CDR1 MNHEY, CDR2 SVGAGI. CDR3 bases: TGTGCCAGCAGTTACTCGGGGGGACTAGCGGGCACAGATACGCAGTATTTT. It is translated as CASSYSGGLAGTDTQYF.

The chain couples TRBV6-5 to TRBJ2-7; 8 bases are shared with TRBD2. Germline CDR1 reads MNHEY; CDR2 reads SVGAGI. This CDR3 is 15 amino acids long. Trimming cost V 2 bases and J 5 bases; bases outside gene matches: 8. As DNA, the CDR3 is TGTGCCAGCAGTTACCGGGGACTAGGTGGAGACGAGCAGTACTTC. Translated, it gives CASSYRGLGGDEQYF.

This clonotype was counted many times. The V gene is TRBV5-4, the J gene TRBJ2-7; D unresolved. This CDR3 comprises 13 residues. The germline gives CDR1 SGHNT, CDR2 YYREEE (reference sequence). With 0 bases removed from V and 5 bases from J, the gap between germline ends came to 9 bases. CDR3 nucleotide sequence: TGTGCCAGCAGCTTGGACCTCACGGACGAGCAGTACTTC. This codes for CASSLDLTDEQYF.

The rearrangement uses TRBV18 and TRBJ1-1; TRBD1 might be the D (5 bases). CDR1 and CDR2 from the germline V gene are KGHSH and LQKENI. V was pared by 4 bases and J by 1 base, with 16 bases between. The CDR3 consists of 16 residues. The CDR3 reads CASSLSTGTGNTEAFF. The CDR3 DNA follows: TGTGCCAGCTCACTCTCTACGGGGACGGGGAACACTGAAGCTTTCTTT.

This clonotype was picked up many times. V and J are TRBV7-9 and TRBJ2-7; D may be TRBD1 or TRBD2 (5 bases each). The V end lost 4 bases, the J end lost 3 bases, and 16 bases lay between the germline ends. This CDR3 region has 15 residues. Germline V CDR1 and CDR2: SEHNR, FQNEAQ (reference sequence). CDR3 sequence: CASSSAGTMNYEQYF. The CDR3 DNA sequence: TGTGCCAGCAGCTCGGCCGGGACGATGAACTACGAGCAGTACTTC.

J is TRBJ2-6 and V is TRBV7-9; no reliable D call. The CDR3 runs 8 residues. Germline CDR1 reads SEHNR; CDR2 reads FQNEAQ (reference sequence). Trimming removed 2 bases from V and 18 bases from J, with 2 bases in between. CDR3 in DNA: TGTGCCAGCAGCTTACCGACTTTC. Translation: CASSLPTF.

This clonotype showed up many times. The chain couples TRBV20-1 to TRBJ2-7, with D unclear. Germline CDR1 is DFQATT and CDR2 is SNEGSKA (reference sequence). This CDR3 comprises 10 residues. V was clipped by 6 bases and J by 5 bases, with 8 bases between them. CDR3 protein: CSAFWDEQYF. The CDR3 nucleotides read TGCAGTGCGTTTTGGGACGAGCAGTACTTC.

This clonotype was picked up many times. In nucleotides, the CDR3 is TGTGCCAGCAGCGTAGGACACAACTCTGGGGCCAACGTCCTGACTTTC. Residues: CASSVGHNSGANVLTF. The chain carries TRBV9 and TRBJ2-6; D unclear. The germline V and J ends were trimmed by 0 bases and 0 bases, with 7 bases remaining between them. The V gene's germline CDR1 is SGDLS and CDR2 YYNGEE. The CDR3 contains 16 residues.

The genes are TRBV24-1 and TRBJ2-7; D is uncertain. Trimming removed 5 bases at V and 1 base at J, with 17 bases between. The germline CDR1 and CDR2 sequences are KGHDR and SFDVKD. The CDR3 is 16 residues long. The CDR3, as DNA: TGTGCCACCAGTGCCAGCAGTTTAAGGGTTTCCTACGAGCAGTACTTC. This sequence encodes CATSASSLRVSYEQYF.